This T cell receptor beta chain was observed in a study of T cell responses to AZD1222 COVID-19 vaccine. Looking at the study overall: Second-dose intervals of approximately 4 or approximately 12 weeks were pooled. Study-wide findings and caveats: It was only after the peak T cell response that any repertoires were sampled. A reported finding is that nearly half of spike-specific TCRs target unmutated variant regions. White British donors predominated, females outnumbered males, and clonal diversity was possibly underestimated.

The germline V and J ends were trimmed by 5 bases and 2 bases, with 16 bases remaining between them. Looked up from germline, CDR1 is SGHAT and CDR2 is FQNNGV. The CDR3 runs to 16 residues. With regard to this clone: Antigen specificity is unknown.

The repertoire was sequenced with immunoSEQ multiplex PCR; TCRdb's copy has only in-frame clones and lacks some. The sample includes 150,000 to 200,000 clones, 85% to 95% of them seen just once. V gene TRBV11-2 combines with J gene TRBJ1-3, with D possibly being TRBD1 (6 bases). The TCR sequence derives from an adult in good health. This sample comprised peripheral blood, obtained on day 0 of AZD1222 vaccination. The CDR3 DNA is TGTGCCAGCAGCCCTCTCACAGGGAAACCTGGAAACACCATATATTTT. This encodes CASSPLTGKPGNTIYF.